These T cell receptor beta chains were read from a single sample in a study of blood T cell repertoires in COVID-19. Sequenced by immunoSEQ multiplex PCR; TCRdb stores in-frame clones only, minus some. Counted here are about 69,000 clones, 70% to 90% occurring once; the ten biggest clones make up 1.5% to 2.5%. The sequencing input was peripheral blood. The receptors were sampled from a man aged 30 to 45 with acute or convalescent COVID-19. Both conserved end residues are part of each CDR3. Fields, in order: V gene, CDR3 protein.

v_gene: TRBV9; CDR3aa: CASSATGGVEKLFF
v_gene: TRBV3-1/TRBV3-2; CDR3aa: CASSQGVVHVRRTNYGYTF
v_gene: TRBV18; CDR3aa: CASSPEGANEKLFF
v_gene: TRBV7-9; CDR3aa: CASSRTGQNTEAFF
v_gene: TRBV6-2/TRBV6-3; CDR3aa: CASSSPGEDYSNQPQHF
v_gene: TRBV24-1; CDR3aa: CATSDPNSGQPQHF
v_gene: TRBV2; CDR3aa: CASTPRTTNYGYTF
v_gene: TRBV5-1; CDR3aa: CASSPGTVRGETQYF
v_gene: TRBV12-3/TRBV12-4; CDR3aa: CASSTGTQVGYTF
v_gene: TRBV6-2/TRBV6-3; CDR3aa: CASSPMRASGYTF
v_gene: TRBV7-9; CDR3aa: CASSLDLNKQFF